These 32 T cell receptor beta chains came from one sample sequenced in a study of cytomegalovirus exposure and HLA in healthy donors. PCR involved 60 Vbeta and 13 Jbeta primers. Sequencing used immunoSEQ multiplex PCR; TCRdb keeps in-frame clones, though not all of them. The profile shows some 110,000 clones, roughly 74% of them singletons. Sequences were obtained from PBMCs. These receptors were taken from a man aged 40-55 years in good health and CMV-seronegative.

V and J are TRBV7-2 and TRBJ2-5; TRBD2 is a possible D gene (5 bases). The germline V gene encodes CDR1 SGHTA and CDR2 FQGNSA. The CDR3 length is 15 residues. Trimming removed 5 bases at V and 2 bases at J, with 15 bases between. The CDR3 loop is CASSARTGDQETQYF. The CDR3 DNA sequence: TGTGCCAGCAGCGCCCGGACCGGGGATCAAGAGACCCAGTACTTC.

V and J are TRBV7-9 and TRBJ1-6; D not certain. The germline V and J ends were trimmed by 4 bases and 7 bases, with 11 bases remaining between them. Per the germline V gene, CDR1 is SEHNR and CDR2 is FQNEAQ (reference sequence). The CDR3 is 14 amino acids. The CDR3 loop is CASSSGSRNSPLHF. The CDR3 DNA is TGTGCCAGCAGCTCGGGGAGTAGGAATTCACCCCTCCACTTT.

This chain uses TRBV7-3 with TRBJ1-2; the match to TRBD1 covers 9 bases. Germline V CDR1 and CDR2: SGHTA, FQGTGA. The CDR3 runs to 15 residues. Trimming cost V 5 bases and J 1 base; bases outside gene matches: 5. The CDR3 is CASSPGQGVNYGYTF. As DNA, the CDR3 is TGTGCCAGCAGCCCGGGACAGGGCGTTAACTATGGCTACACCTTC.

This chain links TRBV4-2 with TRBJ1-1, with a weak D call TRBD1 (6 bases). Trimming took off 0 bases at V and 11 bases at J, with 13 bases between the two ends. From germline, CDR1 is LGHNA and CDR2 YNFKEQ. CDR3 length: 13 amino acids. The CDR3 coding sequence is TGTGCCAGCAGCCAAGATAGGGGGGGTGAGGCTTTCTTT. Its protein product is CASSQDRGGEAFF.

This chain links TRBV5-6 with TRBJ1-2, with D uncertain. Trimming took 0 bases from V and 3 from J, leaving 12 bases between them. The CDR3 sequence is 15 residues long. The germline V gene encodes CDR1 SGHDT and CDR2 YYEEEE. The CDR3 nucleotides are TGTGCCAGCAGCTTGGCGGCAGGTAACGACTATGGCTACACCTTC. It codes for CASSLAAGNDYGYTF.

This sequence joins TRBV27 and TRBJ2-7, with TRBD1 matching 9 bases. Germline V gene lookup returns CDR1 MNHEY and CDR2 SMNVEV (reference sequence). Trimming removed 2 bases from V and 2 bases from J; junction bases left unmatched: 7. This CDR3 has 16 residues. CDR3 sequence reads: CASSLRGGTGTYEQYF. The CDR3 nucleotides are TGTGCCAGCAGTTTAAGGGGAGGGACAGGGACCTACGAGCAGTACTTC.

As to this clone: Distinct nucleotide sequences in the sample also encode this CDR3. The J gene is TRBJ2-2, the V gene TRBV19; 10 bases are shared with TRBD2. The CDR3 has 15 residues. The germline V gene encodes CDR1 LNHDA and CDR2 SQIVND (reference sequence). J was trimmed by 6 bases and V by 1 base; bases with no gene match: 2. The CDR3 is CASSIASGGAGELFF. CDR3 sequence (DNA): TGTGCCAGTAGTATAGCTAGCGGGGGTGCCGGGGAGCTGTTTTTT. Variable domain in full (rest from reference TRBV19 and TRBJ2-2): DGGITQSPKYLFRKEGQNVTLSCEQNLNHDAMYWYRQDPGQGLRLIYYSQIVNDFQKGDIAEGYSVSREKKESFPLTVTSAQKNPTAFYLCASSIASGGAGELFFGEGSRLTVL.

This chain uses TRBV19 with TRBJ2-1; 11 nucleotides align to TRBD1. The germline V gene encodes CDR1 LNHDA and CDR2 SQIVND (reference sequence). The CDR3 is 16 residues long. With 6 bases clipped from V and 7 bases from J, the junction kept 11 bases outside the gene matches. CDR3 sequence: CASRLTGQGARNEQFF. The DNA for the CDR3 is TGTGCCAGTAGACTAACTGGACAGGGGGCGCGTAATGAGCAGTTCTTC.

This clone was counted between two and nine times. The J gene is TRBJ1-1, the V gene TRBV14; 9 bases line up with TRBD1. The ends lost 5 bases at V and 2 bases at J; junction bases unmatched: 6. The length of the CDR3 is 15 residues. CDR1 and CDR2 (germline): SGHDN, FVKESK. CDR3 DNA: TGTGCCAGCAGCGATCGGACAGGGGTAAACACTGAAGCTTTCTTT. Encoded protein: CASSDRTGVNTEAFF.

This clone has more than one count but fewer than ten. This chain connects TRBV6-1 to TRBJ1-2; 9 bases map to TRBD1. From germline, CDR1 is MNHNS and CDR2 SASEGT. This CDR3 contains 14 residues. V gave up 5 bases and J gave up 5 bases; unmatched junction bases: 6. The CDR3 DNA sequence: TGTGCCAGCAGTCCCCTAGGACAGGGGTATGGCTACACCTTC. Protein: CASSPLGQGYGYTF.

The chain is built from TRBV18 and TRBJ1-1; the match to TRBD1 covers 8 bases. Germline CDR1 KGHSH, CDR2 LQKENI. This CDR3 contains 14 residues. V was pared by 3 bases and J by 1 base, with 1 base of the junction left unmatched. The CDR3 sequence: CASSPTGGNTEAFF. The CDR3 DNA is TGTGCCAGCTCACCTACAGGGGGGAACACTGAAGCTTTCTTT. The full variable domain, with the rest looked up from reference TRBV18 and TRBJ1-1, is NAGVMQNPRHLVRRRGQEARLRCSPMKGHSHVYWYRQLPEEGLKFMVYLQKENIIDESGMPKERFSAEFPKEGPSILRIQQVVRGDSAAYFCASSPTGGNTEAFFGQGTRLTVV.

This rearrangement joins TRBV18 to TRBJ1-2; maybe TRBD1 (6 bases). The CDR3 loop spans 15 amino acids. The V end lost 1 base, the J end lost 3 bases, and 12 bases lay between the germline ends. The V gene's germline CDR1 is KGHSH and CDR2 LQKENI. CDR3 protein: CASSPLQGRDYGYTF. The CDR3 DNA is TGTGCCAGCTCACCACTTCAGGGGAGGGACTATGGCTACACCTTC.

The rearrangement joins TRBV5-1 to TRBJ2-1; 11 bases agree with TRBD2. CDR3 size: 17 residues. CDR1 SGHRS and CDR2 YFSETQ come from the germline V gene. The J segment lost 6 bases and the V segment lost 0 bases, leaving 8 bases of the junction unmatched. CDR3 nucleotides: TGCGCCAGCAGCTTGGGACCCCTAGCGGGGGGACTCAATGAGCAGTTCTTC. This sequence encodes CASSLGPLAGGLNEQFF.

The CDR3: CASSEFNRDHEQYF. The CDR3 coding sequence is TGTGCCAGCAGTGAATTCAACAGGGACCACGAGCAGTACTTC. The chain joins TRBV25-1 to TRBJ2-7; D possibly corresponds to TRBD1 (6 bases). CDR1 is MGHDK, CDR2 SYGVNS, per germline. The CDR3 contains 14 residues. V gave up 1 base and J gave up 5 bases, with 12 bases separating them.

The chain has TRBV5-1 and TRBJ2-6, with D unclear. Germline V gives CDR1 SGHRS, CDR2 YFSETQ. CDR3 length equals 14 residues. The V gene lost 6 bases and the J gene lost 0 bases, with 7 bases spanning the gap. CDR3 in DNA: TGCGCCAGCAAGAGCGCCTCTGGGGCCAACGTCCTGACTTTC. Its translation: CASKSASGANVLTF.

This rearrangement joins TRBV2 to TRBJ2-7; 12 bases align to TRBD1. The CDR3 runs to 15 residues. Germline-derived CDR1 and CDR2 are SNHLY and FYNNEI. The ends lost 8 bases at V and 6 bases at J; junction bases unmatched: 11. The CDR3 reads CASFQAGQGASEQYF. CDR3 DNA: TGTGCCAGCTTCCAGGCGGGACAGGGGGCTTCCGAGCAGTACTTC. Full variable domain (rest looked up from reference TRBV2 and TRBJ2-7): EPEVTQTPSHQVTQMGQEVILRCVPISNHLYFYWYRQILGQKVEFLVSFYNNEISEKSEIFDDQFSVERPDGSNFTLKIRSTKLEDSAMYFCASFQAGQGASEQYFGPGTRLTVT.

The genes are TRBV7-2 and TRBJ2-1, with 8 bases matching TRBD1. The CDR3 runs to 17 residues. V gave up 1 base and J gave up 3 bases; unmatched junction bases: 8. In germline, CDR1 is SGHTA, CDR2 FQGNSA. The CDR3: CASSLGDRSSYYNEQFF. In DNA form, the CDR3 reads TGTGCCAGCAGCTTAGGGGACAGGTCCTCTTACTACAATGAGCAGTTCTTC. Full variable domain (rest looked up from reference TRBV7-2 and TRBJ2-1): GAGVSQSPSNKVTEKGKDVELRCDPISGHTALYWYRQSLGQGLEFLIYFQGNSAPDKSGLPSDRFSAERTGGSVSTLTIQRTQQEDSAVYLCASSLGDRSSYYNEQFFGPGTRLTVL.

The gene calls are TRBV5-6 and TRBJ2-1; no reliable D call. Trimming cost V 3 bases and J 0 bases, with 16 bases left between them. The germline V gene has CDR1 SGHDT and CDR2 YYEEEE. The CDR3 loop spans 17 amino acids. CDR3 in amino acids: CASSSNGWASSYNEQFF. The DNA for the CDR3 is TGTGCCAGCAGCTCCAACGGATGGGCGAGCTCCTACAATGAGCAGTTCTTC.

The V call is TRBV7-9, the J call TRBJ2-5; TRBD1 agrees at 7 bases. The ends lost 3 bases at V and 7 bases at J; junction bases unmatched: 8. The CDR3 totals 14 residues. CDR1 and CDR2 from the germline V gene are SEHNR and FQNEAQ (reference sequence). Here the CDR3 reads CASSFGQAWGTQYF. DNA for the CDR3: TGTGCCAGCAGCTTCGGACAGGCATGGGGGACCCAGTACTTC.

V and J are TRBV5-6 and TRBJ1-2, with 9 bases matching TRBD1. The CDR3 loop spans 18 amino acids. Germline trimming cut 4 bases from V and 4 bases from J; bases unmatched to any gene: 17. Germline lookup yields CDR1 SGHDT and CDR2 YYEEEE. The chain's CDR3 is CASSQTRPGQGGFYGYTF. The DNA of the CDR3 is TGTGCCAGCAGCCAAACCCGACCGGGACAGGGAGGCTTCTATGGCTACACCTTC.

The chain links TRBV7-9 to TRBJ1-2; TRBD1 might be the D (5 bases). Trimming pared 1 base from V and 8 bases from J, leaving 11 bases between. In germline, CDR1 is SEHNR, CDR2 FQNEAQ (reference sequence). This CDR3 is built from 13 residues. The CDR3, as DNA: TGTGCCAGCAGCTTAGTCCAGGGATGGGGCTACACCTTC. As protein: CASSLVQGWGYTF.

The chain carries TRBV19 and TRBJ1-5, with 11 bases that match TRBD1. CDR1 is LNHDA, CDR2 SQIVND, per germline (reference sequence). V lost 7 bases, J lost 9 bases, and 8 bases stayed unmatched. This CDR3 comprises 14 residues. CDR3 sequence (DNA): TGTGCCAGTAACCCGGGACAGGGGGTCCTGCCCCAGCATTTT. It specifies CASNPGQGVLPQHF.

This rearrangement joins TRBV5-7 to TRBJ1-5; D is unclear. TRBV5-7 qualifies as an ORF whose function is uncertain. V was clipped by 0 bases and J by 2 bases, with 6 bases between them. The CDR3 has 14 residues. This chain's CDR3 is CASSLVTGNQPQHF. CDR3 DNA: TGTGCCAGCAGCTTGGTAACAGGCAATCAGCCCCAGCATTTT.

This clone appeared a few times. The rearrangement joins TRBV5-4 to TRBJ2-5; unclear D gene. Trimming cost V 0 bases and J 5 bases, with 17 bases left between them. CDR1 SGHNT and CDR2 YYREEE come from the germline V gene (reference sequence). CDR3 size: 16 residues. CDR3 nucleotide sequence: TGTGCCAGCAGCTTGGCAGGTCATGCTGCCTGGGAGACCCAGTACTTC. Amino acids: CASSLAGHAAWETQYF. The full variable domain, its missing parts supplied by reference TRBV5-4 and TRBJ2-5, is ETGVTQSPTHLIKTRGQQVTLRCSSQSGHNTVSWYQQALGQGPQFIFQYYREEENGRGNFPPRFSGLQFPNYSSELNVNALELDDSALYLCASSLAGHAAWETQYFGPGTRLLVL.

This CDR3 reads CASSWGAGRNEQFF. The DNA for the CDR3 is TGCGCCAGCAGCTGGGGCGCAGGGAGGAATGAGCAGTTCTTC. The V gene is TRBV5-1, the J gene TRBJ2-1, with a weak D call TRBD2 (6 bases). The CDR3 is made up of 14 amino acids. Trimming removed 3 bases at V and 7 bases at J, with 14 bases between. Germline CDR1 SGHRS, CDR2 YFSETQ.

The V call is TRBV7-8, the J call TRBJ2-1, with 7 bases matching TRBD1. This CDR3 contains 18 residues. The germline gives CDR1 SGHVS, CDR2 FQNEAQ. The V segment lost 0 bases and the J segment 2 bases; nucleotides outside the gene matches: 10. The CDR3 region has the DNA TGTGCCAGCAGCTTAGCGGCCCACAGGGGTCCCGCCTACAATGAGCAGTTCTTC. Translation gives CASSLAAHRGPAYNEQFF.

This clone came up once. This rearrangement joins TRBV5-6 to TRBJ2-7, with 8 bases matching TRBD1. This CDR3 is built from 17 residues. V was clipped by 2 bases and J by 6 bases; unmatched bases: 16. CDR1 is SGHDT and CDR2 is YYEEEE in the germline V gene. The CDR3 sequence: CASSFRVGQALWGEQYF. For the CDR3, the DNA is TGTGCCAGCAGCTTCAGAGTGGGACAGGCGCTTTGGGGCGAGCAGTACTTC.

The chain joins TRBV11-3 to TRBJ1-2; D not resolved. V lost 0 bases and J lost 8, with 7 bases in between. This CDR3 spans 12 amino acids. CDR1 SGHNT and CDR2 YENEEA come from the germline V gene. Here the CDR3 DNA reads TGTGCCAGCAGCTTAGATATGCGGGGCTACACCTTC. It translates to CASSLDMRGYTF.

The genes are TRBV5-4 and TRBJ2-1, with 12 bases that match TRBD2. Germline V gene data show CDR1 as SGHNT and CDR2 as YYREEE (reference sequence). The length of the CDR3 is 17 residues. Trimming at V came to 4 bases and at J to 2 bases, leaving 7 bases not matched to a gene. The CDR3 DNA is TGTGCCAGCAGCCAACTAGCGGGGGGCTTCCCCTACAATGAGCAGTTCTTC. Translated: CASSQLAGGFPYNEQFF.

The chain couples TRBV19 to TRBJ2-5; 11 nucleotides match TRBD2. Germline values: CDR1 LNHDA, CDR2 SQIVND (reference sequence). V lost 3 bases, J lost 5 bases, and 8 bases stayed unmatched. CDR3 length equals 16 residues. The CDR3 loop is CASSMVAGGPMETQYF. The CDR3 DNA sequence: TGTGCCAGTAGTATGGTAGCGGGGGGGCCCATGGAGACCCAGTACTTC.

V usage is TRBV13 and J usage is TRBJ2-4; 11 bases match TRBD2. The V segment lost 5 bases and the J segment 1 base; nucleotides outside the gene matches: 7. Germline CDR1 reads PRHDT; CDR2 reads FYEKMQ (reference sequence). The CDR3 sequence is 17 residues long. The CDR3 loop is CASSPLAGGPAKNIQYF. The DNA of the CDR3 is TGTGCCAGCAGCCCCTTAGCGGGGGGGCCGGCCAAAAACATTCAGTACTTC.

The rearrangement links TRBV19 to TRBJ2-5, with 9 bases lining up with TRBD2. The V and J ends lost 10 bases and 4 bases, in that order; junction bases with no gene match: 10. Germline CDR1 LNHDA, CDR2 SQIVND (reference sequence). The CDR3 runs to 14 residues. CDR3 DNA sequence: TGTGCCACCCGGTCGCGGGGGGGTTTAGAGACCCAGTACTTC. It encodes CATRSRGGLETQYF.